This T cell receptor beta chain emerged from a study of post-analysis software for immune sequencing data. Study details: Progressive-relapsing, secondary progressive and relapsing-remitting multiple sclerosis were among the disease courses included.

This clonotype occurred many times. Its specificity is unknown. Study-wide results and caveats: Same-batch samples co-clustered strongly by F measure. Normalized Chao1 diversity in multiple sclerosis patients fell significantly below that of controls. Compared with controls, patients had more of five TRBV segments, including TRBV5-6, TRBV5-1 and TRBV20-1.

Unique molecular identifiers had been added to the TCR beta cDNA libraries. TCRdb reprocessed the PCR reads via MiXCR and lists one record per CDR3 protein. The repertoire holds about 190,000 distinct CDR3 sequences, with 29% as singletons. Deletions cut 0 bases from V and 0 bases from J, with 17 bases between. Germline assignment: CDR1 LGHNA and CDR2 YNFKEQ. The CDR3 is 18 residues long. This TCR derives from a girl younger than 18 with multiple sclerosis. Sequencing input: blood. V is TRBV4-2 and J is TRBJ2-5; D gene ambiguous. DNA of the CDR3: TGTGCCAGCAGCCAAGATTGGAGTCCCAACGGGTACCAAGAGACCCAGTACTTC. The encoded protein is CASSQDWSPNGYQETQYF.